These 18 T cell receptor beta chains share one sample of origin, sequenced in a study of blood T cell repertoires in COVID-19. The protocol was immunoSEQ multiplex PCR, while the TCRdb copy is restricted to in-frame clones and leaves out a portion. The repertoire holds 200,000 to 250,000 clones, with approximately 81% as singletons. Material for sequencing was peripheral blood. These receptors were obtained from a woman of 80 years or more with active or convalescent COVID-19.

V gene TRBV25-1 combines with J gene TRBJ2-1, with TRBD1 matching over 10 bases. The CDR3 is 16 amino acids. V lost 6 bases, J lost 1 base, and 6 bases stayed unmatched. From germline, CDR1 is MGHDK and CDR2 SYGVNS. The CDR3, as DNA: TGTGCCAGCAGAGAACCGGGACAGGGGTCCTACAATGAGCAGTTCTTC. Its translation: CASREPGQGSYNEQFF. The entire variable domain, with the rest obtained from reference TRBV25-1 and TRBJ2-1, is as follows: EADIYQTPRYLVIGTGKKITLECSQTMGHDKMYWYQQDPGMELHLIHYSYGVNSTEKGDLSSESTVSRIRTEHFPLTLESARPSHTSQYLCASREPGQGSYNEQFFGPGTRLTVL.

The J gene is TRBJ1-6, the V gene TRBV7-3, with D uncertain. Germline V gives CDR1 SGHTA, CDR2 FQGTGA. The CDR3 is 13 residues long. V shed 4 bases and J shed 9 bases, with 10 bases lying between them. The CDR3 region is CASSYTNLSPLHF. CDR3 DNA sequence: TGTGCCAGCAGCTACACAAACCTTTCACCCCTCCACTTT.

The chain combines TRBV2 with TRBJ2-5; possible D gene TRBD2, 5 bases. Germline values: CDR1 SNHLY, CDR2 FYNNEI. The CDR3 totals 14 residues. Trimming cost V 4 bases and J 0 bases, with 9 bases left between them. The CDR3 here is CASSVGVYQETQYF. CDR3 nucleotide sequence: TGTGCCAGCAGTGTCGGGGTGTACCAAGAGACCCAGTACTTC.

CDR3 nucleotides: TGTGCCAGCAGCTTAGGCGCAGGGTGGGATGGCTACACCTTC. Residues: CASSLGAGWDGYTF. The rearrangement joins TRBV11-2 to TRBJ1-2; maybe TRBD1 (5 bases). The CDR3 consists of 14 residues. Germline lookup yields CDR1 SGHAT and CDR2 FQNNGV. V shed 1 base and J shed 6 bases, with 12 bases lying between them.

This chain joins TRBV11-2 and TRBJ2-7; TRBD1 aligns across 8 bases. CDR3 length equals 14 residues. The germline V gene encodes CDR1 SGHAT and CDR2 FQNNGV. Unmatched junction bases numbered 3, after V lost 2 bases and J lost 3 bases. CDR3 nucleotide sequence: TGTGCCAGCAGCTTATGGGACAGGAACTACGAGCAGTACTTC. As protein: CASSLWDRNYEQYF.

The J gene is TRBJ2-1, the V gene TRBV5-1; no definite D call. CDR1 and CDR2 (germline): SGHRS, YFSETQ. The ends were cut back, 2 bases at V and 0 bases at J, with 9 bases in the middle. CDR3 length: 15 residues. The CDR3 protein is CASSFSESSYNEQFF. The CDR3 bases are TGCGCCAGCAGCTTTTCCGAGAGCTCCTACAATGAGCAGTTCTTC.

The chain links TRBV15 to TRBJ2-4, with D perhaps TRBD2 (5 bases). The V end was cut by 5 bases, the J end by 1 base, with 6 bases between. Per the germline V gene, CDR1 is LNHNV and CDR2 is YYDKDF (reference sequence). The CDR3 contains 13 residues. The CDR3, as DNA: TGTGCCACCAGCGGCGGGGCCAAAAACATTCAGTACTTC. This encodes CATSGGAKNIQYF.

The chain employs TRBV28 and TRBJ2-1, with TRBD2 matching 8 bases. This CDR3 region has 16 residues. J gave up 5 bases and V 4 bases, and 10 bases lay outside the gene matches. CDR1 and CDR2 (germline): MDHEN, SYDVKM. Here the CDR3 DNA reads TGTGCCAGCAGTTCCACGGGGGGGCCGCGGCACAATGAGCAGTTCTTC. Translating it yields CASSSTGGPRHNEQFF.

The genes are TRBV11-3 and TRBJ2-1, with 7 nucleotides matching TRBD2. Per the germline V gene, CDR1 is SGHNT and CDR2 is YENEEA. The CDR3 totals 16 residues. With 5 bases clipped from V and 4 bases from J, the junction kept 11 bases outside the gene matches. This chain's CDR3 is CASSPLVASGYNEQFF. DNA for the CDR3: TGTGCCAGCAGCCCACTTGTGGCTAGCGGTTACAATGAGCAGTTCTTC. Combining the CDR3 with reference TRBV11-3 and TRBJ2-1 gives the whole variable domain EAGVVQSPRYKIIEKKQPVAFWCNPISGHNTLYWYLQNLGQGPELLIRYENEEAVDDSQLPKDRFSAERLKGVDSTLKIQPAELGDSAVYLCASSPLVASGYNEQFFGPGTRLTVL.

The chain combines TRBV28 with TRBJ2-4; D is possibly TRBD1 (5 bases). This CDR3 is 15 amino acids long. CDR1 and CDR2 (germline): MDHEN, SYDVKM. Trimming cost V 8 bases and J 0 bases, with 14 bases left between them. In DNA form, the CDR3 reads TGTGCCAGCTCTCTGGGGCAGGTAGCCAAAAACATTCAGTACTTC. Protein: CASSLGQVAKNIQYF.

The chain has TRBV6-5 and TRBJ1-3; D gene unclear. Germline V gives CDR1 MNHEY, CDR2 SVGAGI. Trimming stripped 6 bases from V and 8 bases from J, with 17 bases between. There are 14 residues in the CDR3. DNA for the CDR3: TGTGCCAGCAGGTTCCGAGGGCAGGCAGACACCATATATTTT. This encodes CASRFRGQADTIYF.

V and J are TRBV4-3 and TRBJ2-7; 9 bases line up with TRBD2. V lost 3 bases to trimming and J lost 6 bases; unmatched junction nucleotides: 9. Germline V gene data show CDR1 as LGHNA and CDR2 as YSLEER. The CDR3 is made up of 15 amino acids. The CDR3 bases are TGCGCCAGCAGCCAGATGGGACTAGCCGTTGGCGAGCAGTACTTC. This codes for CASSQMGLAVGEQYF.

The J gene is TRBJ1-5, the V gene TRBV28; D gene uncertain. Germline CDR1 is MDHEN and CDR2 is SYDVKM. V was cut by 2 bases and J by 1 base, with 12 bases left in between. The CDR3 runs to 16 residues. The CDR3: CASSLKVTTSNQPQHF. The CDR3 DNA follows: TGTGCCAGCAGTTTAAAGGTGACAACCAGCAATCAGCCCCAGCATTTT.

The chain recombines TRBV18 with TRBJ2-1; 11 bases align to TRBD2. V gave up 6 bases and J gave up 12 bases; unmatched junction bases: 13. Germline V gene lookup returns CDR1 KGHSH and CDR2 LQKENI. The length of the CDR3 is 15 residues. CDR3 in DNA: TGTGCCAGCTCCCCCGATAGCGGGGGGGCCGCTTGGCAGTTCTTC. Encoded protein: CASSPDSGGAAWQFF.

V is TRBV27 and J is TRBJ2-5, with 8 bases identical to TRBD2. The CDR3 is 14 amino acids. CDR1 MNHEY and CDR2 SMNVEV come from the germline V gene (reference sequence). V dropped 6 bases and J dropped 4; count of bases not matched to a gene: 7. CDR3 DNA: TGTGCCAGCAGAGATGGCGGGGGGCGAGAGACCCAGTACTTC. Translated, it gives CASRDGGGRETQYF.

Comment on this clone: The junction departs from germline at one end; a sequencing error may be responsible. This chain connects TRBV27 to TRBJ2-2, with 8 nucleotides matching TRBD2. This CDR3 comprises 17 residues. The germline CDR1 and CDR2 sequences are MNHEY and SMNVEV (reference sequence). CDR3 DNA sequence: TGTGCCAGCAGTTTATCCCGGACTAGCCATGGGACCGGGGAGTTGTTTTTT. Its translation: CASSLSRTSHGTGELFF.

This clone appeared a single time. This chain uses TRBV7-2 with TRBJ1-1, with 8 bases that match TRBD1. The CDR3 loop spans 15 amino acids. Germline CDR1 and CDR2: SGHTA and FQGNSA. J was trimmed by 0 bases and V by 4 bases; bases with no gene match: 4. CDR3 region: CASSWGQAMNTEAFF. Here the CDR3 DNA reads TGTGCCAGCAGCTGGGGACAGGCCATGAACACTGAAGCTTTCTTT. The full variable domain, rest sourced from reference TRBV7-2 and TRBJ1-1, is GAGVSQSPSNKVTEKGKDVELRCDPISGHTALYWYRQSLGQGLEFLIYFQGNSAPDKSGLPSDRFSAERTGGSVSTLTIQRTQQEDSAVYLCASSWGQAMNTEAFFGQGTRLTVV.

The chain employs TRBV7-3 and TRBJ2-1, with D possibly being TRBD1 (6 bases). The V end was cut by 4 bases, the J end by 9 bases, with 19 bases between. Germline V CDR1 and CDR2: SGHTA, FQGTGA. The CDR3 runs 15 residues. CDR3 sequence: CASSSGQLGKGEQFF. CDR3 bases: TGTGCCAGCAGCTCGGGACAACTCGGGAAGGGTGAGCAGTTCTTC.